The rows below give T cell receptor beta chains drawn from one sample of a study of shared clonotypes between healthy human individuals. Assay used: immunoSEQ multiplex PCR; TCRdb lists only in-frame clones, some missing. Of roughly 520,000 clones in the sample, 95% to 97% were seen once. The sequencing sample was made of naive CD4+ T cells sorted from blood. All receptors derive from a woman in her 30s in good health. Both conserved end residues are part of each CDR3. A D gene is named only where the DNA matches it firmly. Rows may omit the clone size; those that give it use once, few, many or a size class.

TRBV9,TRBD1,TRBJ1-1,once,CASSPRRVQGRSAAFF,TGTGCCAGCAGCCCTCGGCGAGTACAGGGGCGCTCCGCGGCTTTCTTT
TRBV6-4,TRBD2,TRBJ2-5,-,CARAIGLAGQETQYF,TGTGCCAGGGCCATCGGACTAGCGGGCCAAGAGACCCAGTACTTC
TRBV29-1,-,TRBJ1-5,-,CSVGWGNNQPQHF,TGCAGCGTTGGTTGGGGAAACAATCAGCCCCAGCATTTT
TRBV27,TRBD2,TRBJ2-1,-,CASRGGVSYNEQFF,TGTGCCAGCAGGGGAGGGGTTTCCTACAATGAGCAGTTCTTC
TRBV7-3,-,TRBJ2-1,-,CASSRGGIPYNEQFF,TGTGCCAGCAGCAGGGGCGGGATACCCTACAATGAGCAGTTCTTC
TRBV2,TRBD2,TRBJ2-7,-,CASSTGTSPILEYF,TGTGCCAGCAGTACCGGGACTAGCCCTATCTTGGAGTACTTC
TRBV25-1,TRBD1,TRBJ1-1,-,CASSRQGDTEAFF,TGTGCCAGCAGTCGACAGGGGGACACTGAAGCTTTCTTT
TRBV9,TRBD2,TRBJ2-5,-,CASSVGWASGSGETQYF,TGTGCCAGCAGCGTAGGATGGGCTAGCGGGAGTGGAGAGACCCAGTACTTC
TRBV15,TRBD1,TRBJ1-2,-,CATSRETGTNYGYTF,TGTGCCACCAGCAGAGAGACAGGGACTAACTATGGCTACACCTTC
TRBV19,TRBD1,TRBJ2-3,-,CASSASGTGRDTQYF,TGTGCCAGTAGTGCTTCCGGGACAGGGCGGGATACGCAGTATTTT
TRBV6-5,TRBD1,TRBJ1-5,-,CASSRDRAQPQHF,TGTGCCAGCAGTCGCGACAGGGCTCAGCCCCAGCATTTT
TRBV19,-,TRBJ2-3,-,CASSVADTQYF,TGTGCCAGTTCGGTGGCAGATACGCAGTATTTT
TRBV11-2,-,TRBJ1-1,-,CASSLPGNTEAFF,TGTGCCAGCAGCTTACCTGGGAACACTGAAGCTTTCTTT
TRBV21-1,-,TRBJ1-5,-,CASTNDGRLERKPQHF,TGTGCCAGCACAAATGATGGACGCTTGGAGAGGAAGCCCCAGCATTTT
TRBV4-1,-,TRBJ2-5,-,CASSLLGLAKETQYF,TGCGCCAGCAGCTTGCTTGGTCTCGCAAAAGAGACCCAGTACTTC